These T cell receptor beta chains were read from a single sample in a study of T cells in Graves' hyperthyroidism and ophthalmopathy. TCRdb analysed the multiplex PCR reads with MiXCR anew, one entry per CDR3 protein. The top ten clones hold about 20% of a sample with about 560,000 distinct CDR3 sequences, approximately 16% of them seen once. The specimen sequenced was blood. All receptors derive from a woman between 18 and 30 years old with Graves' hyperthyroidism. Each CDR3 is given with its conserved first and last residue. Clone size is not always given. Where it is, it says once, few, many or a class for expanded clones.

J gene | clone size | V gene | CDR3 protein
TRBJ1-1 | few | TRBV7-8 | CASSLGPGQGSTEAFF
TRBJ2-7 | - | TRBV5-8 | CASSQPGLGIYEQYF
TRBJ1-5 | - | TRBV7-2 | CASSLEYKGNQPQHF
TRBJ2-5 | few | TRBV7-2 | CASSLALAGGANHF
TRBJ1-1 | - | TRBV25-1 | CASSALSMNTEAFF
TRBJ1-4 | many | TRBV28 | CASNDRAGEKLFF
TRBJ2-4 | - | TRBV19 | CASSIERQGFAKNIQYF
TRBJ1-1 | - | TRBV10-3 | CAITPTGVTEAFF
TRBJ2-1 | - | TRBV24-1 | CATSGYTWNEQFF
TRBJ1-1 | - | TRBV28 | CASSPAGGVNTEAFF
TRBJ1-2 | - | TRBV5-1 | CASSPSAEYGYTF
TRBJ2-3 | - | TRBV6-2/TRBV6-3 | CASSYPLAGNTDTQYF
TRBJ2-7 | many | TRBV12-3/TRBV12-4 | CASSMTGRTYEQYF
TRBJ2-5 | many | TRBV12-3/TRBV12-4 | CASSPRTEYQETQYF
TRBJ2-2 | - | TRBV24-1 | CATSDLRLNTGELFF
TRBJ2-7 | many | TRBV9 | CASSVGLAGAYEQYF
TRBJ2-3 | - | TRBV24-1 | CATGHGGDTQYF
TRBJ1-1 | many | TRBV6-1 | CASSRQGQNTEAFF
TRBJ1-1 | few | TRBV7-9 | CASSWGWGNTEAFF
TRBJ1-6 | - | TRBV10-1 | CASSDGGVASPLHF
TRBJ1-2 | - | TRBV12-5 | CASGLVRTGYGYTF
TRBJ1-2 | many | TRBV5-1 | CASSLATGTLVYGYTF
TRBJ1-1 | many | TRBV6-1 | CASRREVDTEAFF
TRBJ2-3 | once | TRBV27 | CASSPGTGGYTDTQYF
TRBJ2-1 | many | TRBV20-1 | CSARGTSGFSNEQFF
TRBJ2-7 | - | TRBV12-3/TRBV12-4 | CASRRTGIEQYF
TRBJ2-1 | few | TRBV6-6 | CASSYDAGGGNNEQFF
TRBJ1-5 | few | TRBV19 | CASSIQGGQPQHF
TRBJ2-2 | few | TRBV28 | CASTFSLAGGQNTGELFF
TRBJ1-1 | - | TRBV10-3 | CAISEGMSTEAFF
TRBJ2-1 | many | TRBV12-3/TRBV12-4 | CASNPAGGLSEQFF
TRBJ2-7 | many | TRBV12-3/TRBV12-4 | CASSPTVVHEQYF
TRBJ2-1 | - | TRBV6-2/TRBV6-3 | CASSGLAEQFF
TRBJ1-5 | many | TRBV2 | CASSASAEGNQPQHF
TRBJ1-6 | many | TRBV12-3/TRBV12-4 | CASSPSQGNSPLHF
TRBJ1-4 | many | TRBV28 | CASSLFGQGVGEKLFF
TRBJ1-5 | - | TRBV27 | CASSLGSGGINQPQHF
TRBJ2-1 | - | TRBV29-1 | CSVGTWTGRNNEQFF
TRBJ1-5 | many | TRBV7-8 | CASSLNADRINQPQHF
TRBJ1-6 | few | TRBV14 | CASSQGGENSPLHF
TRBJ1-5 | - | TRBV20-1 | CSASPGRETNQPQHF
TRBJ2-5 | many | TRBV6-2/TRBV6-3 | CASSYRGEEETQYF
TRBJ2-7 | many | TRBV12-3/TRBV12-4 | CASSLVVSGSSYEQYF
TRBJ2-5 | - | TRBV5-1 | CASSRTSEKETQYF
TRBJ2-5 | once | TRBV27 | CASSIFQWDQETQYF